Listed below are T cell receptor beta chains from one sample, sequenced in a study of shared clonotypes between healthy human individuals. Clones were read by immunoSEQ multiplex PCR, and TCRdb kept only the in-frame ones, dropping some. The sample holds approximately 2.4 million clones, nearly 97% seen once. Sequencing was carried out using naive CD4+ T cells sorted from blood. The source of these receptors is a young man in good health. Each CDR3 is given without its conserved first and last residue. Clone size is given for some rows only: seen once, a few or many times, or a class if the clone is expanded.

TRBJ1-1,TRBV2,.,ASTLGGSTEAF
TRBJ2-1,TRBV11-2,.,ASSLPGGPYNEQF
TRBJ1-1,TRBV5-1,.,ASSLRGDKTTEAF
TRBJ1-2,TRBV5-1,.,ASSLDVNYGYT
TRBJ2-7,TRBV11-3,.,ASSLAESYEQY
TRBJ2-1,TRBV7-2,once,ASSYGESSYNEQF
TRBJ2-2,TRBV5-6,.,ASSLRGRRDTGELF
TRBJ2-3,TRBV5-4,.,ASSLSGARDTQY
TRBJ2-2,TRBV19,.,ASRPTYRTPNTGELF
TRBJ1-2,TRBV28,.,ASSLARDYGYT
TRBJ2-1,TRBV30,.,AWRPSGGRLNEQF
TRBJ2-5,TRBV6-1,once,ASVRTEGETQY
TRBJ2-6,TRBV10-3,.,AISDLAENWGANVLT
TRBJ2-3,TRBV5-1,.,ASSRGGQDVDTQY
TRBJ1-1,TRBV5-4,.,ASSGTDRGGGEAF
TRBJ2-7,TRBV6-5,.,ASSYSGQGARYEQY
TRBJ2-7,TRBV6-5,.,ASSYRPGRFSYEQY
TRBJ1-5,TRBV6-5,few,ASSSTGLQPQH
TRBJ2-1,TRBV7-9,.,ASSQRLAGGHYNEQF
TRBJ2-1,TRBV7-2,.,ASSLGLAVGNEQF
TRBJ1-6,TRBV6-5,.,ASSRLDRGNSPLH
TRBJ2-7,TRBV28,.,ASSLRQQSEQY
TRBJ2-5,TRBV5-1,once,ASSPTVQETQY
TRBJ1-2,TRBV28,.,ASLPGGSNYGYT
TRBJ2-7,TRBV30,.,AWSDGLYQSSYGQY
TRBJ1-2,TRBV9,.,ASSDGQGKPFYGYT
TRBJ2-2,TRBV4-1,.,ASSQVPGLAGGYGELF
TRBJ2-1,TRBV7-9,.,ASSPPGLAGVNEQF
TRBJ1-5,TRBV7-2,.,ASSLTGDQPQH
TRBJ1-2,TRBV18,.,ASSSTLGLANYGYT
TRBJ2-7,TRBV11-1,.,ASSLGGTGAGYEQY
TRBJ1-6,TRBV6-1,.,ASSEYPPGSPLH
TRBJ1-2,TRBV28,.,AGSPRWVPTNYGYT
TRBJ2-2,TRBV6-5,.,ASSPANTGELF
TRBJ2-1,TRBV5-4,.,ASSPGTSGGRLSYNEQF
TRBJ2-2,TRBV7-9,.,ASSANVLTGELF
TRBJ1-5,TRBV19,.,ASSTIGDSNQPQH
TRBJ2-5,TRBV11-2,.,ASSLDGRQETQY
TRBJ2-7,TRBV5-4,.,ASSLTGAGEQY
TRBJ2-5,TRBV2,.,ASRLDWQETQY
TRBJ2-2,TRBV15,.,ATRSVGNTGELF
TRBJ1-5,TRBV7-2,.,ASSLTQGKQPQH
TRBJ2-5,TRBV5-6,.,ASSFFGSAPETQY
TRBJ1-1,TRBV5-6,.,ASSVGQENTEAF
TRBJ2-7,TRBV10-1,.,ASSKSGTSVYEQY
TRBJ2-3,TRBV10-1,.,ASSGGREPTDTQY
TRBJ1-6,TRBV2,.,ASSRGQGSPLH
TRBJ1-5,TRBV5-1,.,ASSPGTPYSNQPQH
TRBJ2-5,TRBV5-1,.,ASSLAFTGWQETQY
TRBJ2-7,TRBV5-1,once,ASSTLSQYRDEQY
TRBJ2-5,TRBV7-9,.,ASSLTTPSDQY